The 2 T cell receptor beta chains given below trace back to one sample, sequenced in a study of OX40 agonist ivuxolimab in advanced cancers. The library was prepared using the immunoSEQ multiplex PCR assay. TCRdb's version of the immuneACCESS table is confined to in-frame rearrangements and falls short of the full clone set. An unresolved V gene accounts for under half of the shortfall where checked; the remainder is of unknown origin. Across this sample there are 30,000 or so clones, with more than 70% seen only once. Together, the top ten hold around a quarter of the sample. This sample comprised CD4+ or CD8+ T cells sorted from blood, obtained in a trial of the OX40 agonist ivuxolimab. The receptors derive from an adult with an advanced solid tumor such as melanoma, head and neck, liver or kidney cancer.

CDR3 sequence (DNA): TGTGCCAGCAGTTCCCCCTTCTTGCTAGCGGGCACAGATACGCAGTATTTT. Translating gives CASSSPFLLAGTDTQYF. The chain links TRBV28 to TRBJ2-3, with 7 bases aligning to TRBD2. CDR1 is MDHEN and CDR2 is SYDVKM in the germline V gene. This CDR3 has 17 residues. The junction had 11 bases not matched to a gene; V was cut back by 4 bases and J by 1 base.

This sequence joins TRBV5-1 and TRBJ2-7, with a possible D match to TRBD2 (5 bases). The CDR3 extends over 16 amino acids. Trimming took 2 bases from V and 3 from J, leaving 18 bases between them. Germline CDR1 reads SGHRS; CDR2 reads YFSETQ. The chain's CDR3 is CASSFESWRRDYEQYF. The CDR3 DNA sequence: TGCGCCAGCAGCTTTGAATCCTGGAGGAGAGACTACGAGCAGTACTTC.